This T cell receptor (beta chain) was recovered during a study of beta chain features in type 1 diabetes. All of the isolated RNA was reverse transcribed, so expressed TCRB transcripts were sequenced. Data came from immunoSEQ multiplex PCR; TCRdb stores just in-frame clones and leaves some out. The table shows nearly 350,000 clones, with approximately 8.2% occurring only once. CDR3 size: 15 residues. Germline V gives CDR1 SGHNT, CDR2 YYREEE (reference sequence). The J segment lost 6 bases and the V segment lost 1 base, leaving 4 bases of the junction unmatched. This TCR was recovered from a woman aged 18-29 years in good health. Material for sequencing was central memory CD4+ T cells from blood. This chain uses TRBV5-4 with TRBJ1-4; the match to TRBD1 covers 9 bases. The CDR3 region is CASSLSGTGYEKLFF. CDR3 DNA sequence: TGTGCCAGCAGCTTGTCCGGGACAGGGTATGAAAAACTGTTTTTT.